This T cell receptor (beta chain) was sequenced in a study of T cell responses to AZD1222 COVID-19 vaccine. This clone is a singleton in its sample. Antigen unknown. Study conclusions and caveats: Receipt of two AZD1222 doses was followed by a rise in Spike-specific TCR breadth and depth. Females made up more of the donors, who were largely white British, and clonal diversity may have come out too low. Targeting of unmutated variant regions was reportedly seen in nearly half of spike-specific TCRs.

Trimming stripped 5 bases from V and 1 base from J, with 17 bases between. Germline-derived CDR1 and CDR2 are WNHNN and SYGVQD (reference sequence). The CDR3 has 16 residues. This table comes from immunoSEQ multiplex PCR, and its TCRdb copy is limited to in-frame clones, with some not included. Of 140,000 to 150,000 clones listed, 82% were seen once; the top ten hold 4.1%. The genes are TRBV10-1 and TRBJ1-1; D remains ambiguous. The sequence derives from an adult in good health. Sequenced here: peripheral blood, sampled on day 0 of MenACWY control vaccination. As DNA, the CDR3 is TGCGCCAGCAGTAATGGAGTTTTTTGGGAGAACACTGAAGCTTTCTTT. Its protein is CASSNGVFWENTEAFF.